This T cell receptor (beta chain) is drawn from a study of neoadjuvant nivolumab and ipilimumab in lung cancer. Study-level findings and limits: Resected-tumor TCR richness correlated positively with pretherapy blood richness. Resected tumors had greater TCR richness and clonality than uninvolved lung.

The table came from immunoSEQ multiplex PCR; TCRdb's copy has only in-frame clones and leaves some out. The sample holds 6,500 to 8,500 clones; around 86% are singletons and the top ten take 2.4%. A remark on this clone: Its cognate antigen is unknown.

With V trimmed by 4 bases and J by 4 bases, 9 bases remained unmatched. Germline V gene data show CDR1 as SGHRS and CDR2 as YFSETQ. This CDR3 has 16 residues. The chain combines TRBV5-1 with TRBJ2-2; 8 bases line up with TRBD2. The material sequenced was tumor tissue, taken after neoadjuvant nivolumab, alone or with ipilimumab, at or shortly before surgery. The TCR comes from an adult with non-small cell lung cancer. Some clones in this sample may be carry-over from other donors' samples. The CDR3 reads CASSKGGTSGTGELFF. The CDR3 DNA follows: TGCGCCAGCAGCAAGGGGGGGACTAGTGGCACCGGGGAGCTGTTTTTT. Supplemented by reference TRBV5-1 and TRBJ2-2, the full variable domain reads KAGVTQTPRYLIKTRGQQVTLSCSPISGHRSVSWYQQTPGQGLQFLFEYFSETQRNKGNFPGRFSGRQFSNSRSEMNVSTLELGDSALYLCASSKGGTSGTGELFFGEGSRLTVL.